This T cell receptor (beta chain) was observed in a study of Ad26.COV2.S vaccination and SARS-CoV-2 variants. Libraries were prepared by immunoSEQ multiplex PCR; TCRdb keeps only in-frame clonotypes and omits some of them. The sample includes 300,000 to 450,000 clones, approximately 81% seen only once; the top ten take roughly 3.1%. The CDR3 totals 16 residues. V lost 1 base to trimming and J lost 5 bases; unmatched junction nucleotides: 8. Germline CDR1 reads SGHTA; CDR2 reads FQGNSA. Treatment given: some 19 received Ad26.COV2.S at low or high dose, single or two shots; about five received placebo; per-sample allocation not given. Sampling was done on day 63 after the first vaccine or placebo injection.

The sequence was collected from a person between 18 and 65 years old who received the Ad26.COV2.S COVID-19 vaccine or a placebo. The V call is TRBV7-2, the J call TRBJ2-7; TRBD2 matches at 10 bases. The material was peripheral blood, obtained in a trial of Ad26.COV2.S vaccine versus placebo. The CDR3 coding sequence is TGTGCCAGCAGCTTAGGACCCCCTAGCGGGAGAAACGAGCAGTACTTC. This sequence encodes CASSLGPPSGRNEQYF.